This TCR beta chain was observed in a study of blood T cell repertoires in COVID-19. Clones were sequenced by immunoSEQ multiplex PCR, and TCRdb holds only the in-frame ones, with some missing. The sample comprises under 450,000 clones, more than 75% of which are singletons, and 1% to 1.5% rests with the top ten. The participants were between about 18 and 100 years old and came from some 23 US areas. The CDR3 consists of 18 residues. The germline V gene has CDR1 SEHNR and CDR2 FQNEAQ (reference sequence). V was pared by 4 bases and J by 4 bases, with 15 bases of the junction left unmatched. This TCR derives from a man aged 30 to 45 who had recovered from COVID-19. The sample was PBMCs or T cells enriched from blood (not recorded which). The chain recombines TRBV7-9 with TRBJ2-3; the match to TRBD1 covers 9 bases. CDR3: CASSSPRGGTGFPDTQYF. Written as DNA, the CDR3 is TGTGCCAGCAGCTCCCCCCGGGGAGGGACAGGGTTCCCAGATACGCAGTATTTT.